This TCR beta chain originates from a study of shared clonotypes between healthy human individuals. Data came from immunoSEQ multiplex PCR; TCRdb stores just in-frame clones and leaves some out. The sample yields around 500,000 clones, 75% to 85% seen once. V was cut by 2 bases and J by 0 bases, with 10 bases left in between. The CDR3 sequence is 16 residues long. Germline lookup yields CDR1 LNHDA and CDR2 SQIVND (reference sequence). This sequence was found in a woman in her forties in good health. Some clones in this sample may be carry-over from other donors' samples. The sample consisted of PBMCs. The V call is TRBV19, the J call TRBJ2-2, with D perhaps matching TRBD1 (6 bases). CDR3 nucleotide sequence: TGTGCCAGTAGTATAAACAGGGCCACGAACACCGGGGAGCTGTTTTTT. It codes for CASSINRATNTGELFF.